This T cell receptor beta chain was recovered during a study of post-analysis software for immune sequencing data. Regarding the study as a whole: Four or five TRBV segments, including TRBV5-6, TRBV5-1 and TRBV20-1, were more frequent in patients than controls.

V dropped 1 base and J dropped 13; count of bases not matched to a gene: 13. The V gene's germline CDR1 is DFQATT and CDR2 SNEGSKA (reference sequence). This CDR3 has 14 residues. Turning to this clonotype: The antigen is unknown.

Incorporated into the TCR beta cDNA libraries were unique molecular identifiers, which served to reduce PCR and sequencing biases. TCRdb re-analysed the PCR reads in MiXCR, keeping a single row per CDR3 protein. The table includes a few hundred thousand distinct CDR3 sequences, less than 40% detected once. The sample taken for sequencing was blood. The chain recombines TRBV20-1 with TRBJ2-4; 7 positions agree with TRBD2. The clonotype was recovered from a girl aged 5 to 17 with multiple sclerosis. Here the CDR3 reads CSARGLASYNEQYF. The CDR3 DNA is TGCAGTGCTAGAGGACTAGCCTCCTACAATGAGCAGTACTTC.